The entry that follows covers one TCR beta chain sequence. No cognate antigen has been identified for it. Per-base qualities were not stored, and no clone one base away is much larger. Only healthy Caucasian donors were included. The data are from a study of identical twins listed by TCRdb under 2016. Some background on the complete study: The study deep-sequenced TCR alpha and beta repertoires from monozygotic twins, unrelated adults of various ages and cord blood to test whether fetal clonotypes persist. Replicate twin experiments were performed at different times using different library preparation protocols to rule out contamination. The paper as a whole reports these results and caveats: In monozygotic twins, out-of-frame TCR alpha sharing was systematically underestimated by recombination models, although the models agreed with sharing between unrelated individuals. A weaker excess of twin sharing was found in beta out-of-frame sequences because the signal-to-noise ratio was lowered by fewer shared sequences. Fewer insertions were carried by abundant cord blood beta clonotypes, a similar but weaker trend appeared in young adult naive repertoires, and no such trend appeared in memory repertoires. Because the same donors could not be followed over many years, the conclusions relied on cross-sectional statistical analysis. Compared with coincidental sharing between unrelated individuals, out-of-frame TCR alpha sequences shared between twins showed an excess of sequences with low generation probability. Invariant T cells such as MAIT and iNKT could partly confound zero-insertion analyses, although diverse VJ usage argued against such confounding for most clonotypes.

Libraries were made using 5' RACE. Sequencing instrument: Illumina HiSeq 2000. Template switching added a universal primer binding site, and the final cDNA carried a unique molecular identifier that allowed TCR cDNA molecules to be counted accurately. Specific primers in the conserved constant-segment region were used to synthesize first-strand cDNA for the TCR alpha and beta chains. To control for contamination, each cDNA library was double barcoded with a SMART-Mk sample barcode plus Illumina barcodes. TruSeq adapter sequences, together with Illumina sample barcodes, were added in two successive PCR steps. The TCR alpha and beta cDNA libraries were sequenced on the Illumina HiSeq platform using custom primers. The published analysis was carried out like this. MiGEC was used to process raw reads and extract unique molecular identifiers, and MiXCR was used to find CDR3 positions. Recombination models were inferred per individual with the repgenHMM and IGoR tools using an EM algorithm. Shared clonotypes were analyzed with the tcR package in R, and sharing was normalized by the product of cloneset sizes. To study raw recombination without the effects of thymic and clonal selection, out-of-frame nonproductive sequences were analyzed. TCRdb trimmed public reads at Q25 via fastp, called clones via MiXCR and kept in-frame beta chains. Under each unique CDR3 protein, matching rows form one entry showing the most common genes and DNA. TCRdb, not the original authors, processed these V and J calls. Counted in this sample were some 1,700,000 distinct CDR3 sequences; about 30% of them appeared once. The top ten clones comprise about 0.3% of the sample.

From the cysteine through the phenylalanine, the CDR3 covers 16 amino acids. Of all the DNA, just the CDR3 is kept, 48 bases in frame from base 1. CDR1 and CDR2 are drawn from the germline V gene: SGHTS, YDEGEE. Unmatched junction bases come to 11, with V trimmed by 0 bases and J by 8 bases. The sample taken for sequencing was cord blood. This TCR was recovered from a newborn girl in good health. The rearranged segments are TRBV5-8 and TRBJ2-1; 7 junctional bases match TRBD2. CDR3 protein: CASSLAWGLKAHEQFF. The nucleotide sequence reads as follows: TGTGCCAGCAGCTTGGCCTGGGGACTAAAGGCGCATGAGCAGTTCTTC.